These T cell receptor beta chains were read from a single sample in a study of cytomegalovirus exposure and HLA in healthy donors. Sequencing used immunoSEQ multiplex PCR; TCRdb keeps in-frame clones, though not all of them. The sample lists 150,000 to 200,000 clones; around 75% were seen once. Sequenced input: PBMCs. The receptors come from a male donor in good health and CMV-seronegative. Each CDR3 is given with its conserved first and last residue. The order of the fields is D gene, V gene, J gene, clone size, CDR3 length, CDR3 protein. The D gene is left open where the match is weak. Clone size is not always given. Where it is, it says once, few, many or a class for expanded clones.

D gene: NA
V gene: TRBV28
J gene: TRBJ2-1
clone size: NA
CDR3 length: 19
CDR3 protein: CASSWSLREGGPSYNEQFF

D gene: NA
V gene: TRBV30
J gene: TRBJ1-4
clone size: NA
CDR3 length: 15
CDR3 protein: CAWSSNRNNDEKLFF

D gene: TRBD2
V gene: TRBV19
J gene: TRBJ2-1
clone size: NA
CDR3 length: 17
CDR3 protein: CASSIAGGPPTYNEQFF

D gene: NA
V gene: TRBV2
J gene: TRBJ1-2
clone size: few
CDR3 length: 13
CDR3 protein: CASSEGGRYGYTF

D gene: NA
V gene: TRBV14
J gene: TRBJ2-7
clone size: NA
CDR3 length: 15
CDR3 protein: CASSAGRSPSYEQYF

D gene: TRBD1
V gene: TRBV2
J gene: TRBJ1-5
clone size: NA
CDR3 length: 14
CDR3 protein: CASRQGAFNQPQHF

D gene: TRBD2
V gene: TRBV5-1
J gene: TRBJ2-7
clone size: NA
CDR3 length: 16
CDR3 protein: CASSLSQTSVTYEQYF

D gene: TRBD2
V gene: TRBV6-1
J gene: TRBJ2-5
clone size: NA
CDR3 length: 16
CDR3 protein: CASSEGLAGPQETQYF

D gene: TRBD1
V gene: TRBV7-9
J gene: TRBJ2-7
clone size: NA
CDR3 length: 11
CDR3 protein: CASSSTGVKYF

D gene: NA
V gene: TRBV5-4
J gene: TRBJ2-3
clone size: NA
CDR3 length: 15
CDR3 protein: CASSLGSGSTDTQYF

D gene: NA
V gene: TRBV7-3
J gene: TRBJ2-7
clone size: NA
CDR3 length: 15
CDR3 protein: CASSFAPGWAYEQYF

D gene: NA
V gene: TRBV28
J gene: TRBJ2-7
clone size: NA
CDR3 length: 14
CDR3 protein: CACSGRRGDNEQYF

D gene: TRBD1
V gene: TRBV4-2
J gene: TRBJ2-5
clone size: NA
CDR3 length: 17
CDR3 protein: CASSQVTGQGVSETQYF

D gene: TRBD1
V gene: TRBV7-3
J gene: TRBJ2-1
clone size: NA
CDR3 length: 15
CDR3 protein: CASSLTRDRYNEQFF

D gene: NA
V gene: TRBV28
J gene: TRBJ2-7
clone size: NA
CDR3 length: 13
CDR3 protein: CASSWTANYEQYF

D gene: NA
V gene: TRBV6-6
J gene: TRBJ1-1
clone size: NA
CDR3 length: 14
CDR3 protein: CASSRGGANTEAFF

D gene: TRBD1
V gene: TRBV14
J gene: TRBJ1-1
clone size: NA
CDR3 length: 17
CDR3 protein: CASSRYGWDRGISEAFF

D gene: NA
V gene: TRBV11-3
J gene: TRBJ2-2
clone size: few
CDR3 length: 15
CDR3 protein: CASSLGQGSTGELFF